This entry features one TCR beta chain sequence. Germline values: CDR1 SEHNR, CDR2 FQNEAQ (reference sequence). CDR3 length equals 15 residues. Trimming left V 5 bases short and J 0 bases short, with 10 bases between. The record originates from a study of blood T cell repertoires in COVID-19. Study in general: The origin of the acute and convalescent COVID-19 samples was the United States, Italy and Spain. The cDNA or gDNA used as material had been derived from T cells, B-cell-depleted T cells, or PBMCs.

The method was immunoSEQ multiplex PCR; TCRdb's version includes in-frame clones alone and lacks a portion of them. The data show 15,000 to 20,000 clones, 86% seen once. Specimen: peripheral blood. The V gene is TRBV7-9, the J gene TRBJ2-2; weak D call: TRBD1 (5 bases). The receptor was isolated from a man between 65 and 80 years old with acute or convalescent COVID-19. In DNA, the CDR3 is TGTGCCAGCAGCAACCCGACAGCGAACACCGGGGAGCTGTTTTTT. The encoded protein is CASSNPTANTGELFF. Full variable domain (missing parts from reference TRBV7-9 and TRBJ2-2): DTGVSQNPRHKITKRGQNVTFRCDPISEHNRLYWYRQTLGQGPEFLTYFQNEAQLEKSRLLSDRFSAERPKGSFSTLEIQRTEQGDSAMYLCASSNPTANTGELFFGEGSRLTVL.